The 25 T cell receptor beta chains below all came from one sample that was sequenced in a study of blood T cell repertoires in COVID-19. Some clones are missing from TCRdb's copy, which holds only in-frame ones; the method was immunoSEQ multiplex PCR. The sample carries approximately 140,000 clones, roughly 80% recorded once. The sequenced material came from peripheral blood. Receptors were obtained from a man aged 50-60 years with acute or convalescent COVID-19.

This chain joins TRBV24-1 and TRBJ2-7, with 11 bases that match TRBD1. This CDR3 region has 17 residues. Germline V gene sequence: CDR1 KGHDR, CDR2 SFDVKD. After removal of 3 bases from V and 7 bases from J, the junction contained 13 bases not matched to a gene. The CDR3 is CATSDPVSDRGRREQYV. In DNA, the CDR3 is TGTGCCACCAGTGATCCCGTCTCGGACAGGGGGCGCCGGGAGCAGTACGTC.

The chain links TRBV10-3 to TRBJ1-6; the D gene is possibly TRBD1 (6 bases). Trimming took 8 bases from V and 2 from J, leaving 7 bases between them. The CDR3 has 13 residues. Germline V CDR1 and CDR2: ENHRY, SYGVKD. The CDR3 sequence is CAIGDTYNSPLHF. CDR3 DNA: TGTGCCATCGGGGACACCTATAATTCACCCCTCCACTTT.

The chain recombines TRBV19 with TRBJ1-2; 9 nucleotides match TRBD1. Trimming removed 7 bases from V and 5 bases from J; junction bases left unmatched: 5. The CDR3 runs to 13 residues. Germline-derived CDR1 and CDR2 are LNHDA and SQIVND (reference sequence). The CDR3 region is CASTPTGGYGYTF. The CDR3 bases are TGTGCCAGTACCCCGACAGGGGGGTATGGCTACACCTTC.

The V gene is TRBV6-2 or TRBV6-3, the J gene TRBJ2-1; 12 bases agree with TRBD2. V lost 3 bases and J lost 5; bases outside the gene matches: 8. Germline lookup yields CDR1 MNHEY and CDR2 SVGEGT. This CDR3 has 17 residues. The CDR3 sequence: CASSYLAGGPVHNEQFF. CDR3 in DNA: TGTGCCAGCAGTTATCTAGCGGGGGGGCCGGTCCACAATGAGCAGTTCTTC.

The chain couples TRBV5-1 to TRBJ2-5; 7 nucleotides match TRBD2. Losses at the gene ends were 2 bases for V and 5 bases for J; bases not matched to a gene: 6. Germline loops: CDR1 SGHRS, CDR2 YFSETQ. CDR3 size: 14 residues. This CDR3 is CASSFQGGVETQYF. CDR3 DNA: TGCGCCAGCAGCTTTCAGGGAGGGGTGGAGACCCAGTACTTC.

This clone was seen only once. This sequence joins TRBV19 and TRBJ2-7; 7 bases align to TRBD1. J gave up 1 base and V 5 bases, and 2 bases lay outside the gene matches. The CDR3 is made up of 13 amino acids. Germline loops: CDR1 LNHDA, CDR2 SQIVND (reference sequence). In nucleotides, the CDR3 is TGTGCCAGTAGTGCACAGGGGTCCTACGAGCAGTACTTC. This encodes CASSAQGSYEQYF.

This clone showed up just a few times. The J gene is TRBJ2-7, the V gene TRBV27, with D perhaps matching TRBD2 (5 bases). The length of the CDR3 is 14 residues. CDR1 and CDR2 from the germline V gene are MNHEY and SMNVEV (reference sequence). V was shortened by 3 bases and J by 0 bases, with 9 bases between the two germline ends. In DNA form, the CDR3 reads TGTGCCAGCAGTTTCTCCAGCGGCTCCTACGAGCAGTACTTC. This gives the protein CASSFSSGSYEQYF.

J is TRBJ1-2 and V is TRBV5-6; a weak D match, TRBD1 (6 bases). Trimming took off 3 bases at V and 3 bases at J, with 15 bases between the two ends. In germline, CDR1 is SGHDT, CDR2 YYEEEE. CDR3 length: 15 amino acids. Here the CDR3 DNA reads TGTGCCAGCAGCTGGGAGGGGGGAAGCGACTATGGCTACACCTTC. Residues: CASSWEGGSDYGYTF.

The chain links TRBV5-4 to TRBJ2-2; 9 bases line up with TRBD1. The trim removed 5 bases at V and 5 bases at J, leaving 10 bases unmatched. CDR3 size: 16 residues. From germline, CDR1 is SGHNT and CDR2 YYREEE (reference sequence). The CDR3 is CASSTTQGARTGELFF. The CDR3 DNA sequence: TGTGCCAGCAGTACAACACAGGGGGCGAGGACCGGGGAGCTGTTTTTT.

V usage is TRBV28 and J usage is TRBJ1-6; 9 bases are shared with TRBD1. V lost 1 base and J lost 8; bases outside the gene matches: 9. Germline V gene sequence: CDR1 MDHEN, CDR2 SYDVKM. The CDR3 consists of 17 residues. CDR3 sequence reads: CASSLSSLGQGYSPLHF. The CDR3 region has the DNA TGTGCCAGCAGTTTATCGAGCCTAGGACAGGGGTATTCACCCCTCCACTTT.

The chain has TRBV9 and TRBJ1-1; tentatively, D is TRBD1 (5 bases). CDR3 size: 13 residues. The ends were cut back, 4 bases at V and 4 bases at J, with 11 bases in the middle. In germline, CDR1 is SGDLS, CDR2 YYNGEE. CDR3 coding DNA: TGTGCCAGCAGCCTAGACAGCTCCACTGAAGCTTTCTTT. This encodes CASSLDSSTEAFF. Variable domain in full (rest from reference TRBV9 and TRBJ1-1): DSGVTQTPKHLITATGQRVTLRCSPRSGDLSVYWYQQSLDQGLQFLIQYYNGEERAKGNILERFSAQQFPDLHSELNLSSLELGDSALYFCASSLDSSTEAFFGQGTRLTVV.

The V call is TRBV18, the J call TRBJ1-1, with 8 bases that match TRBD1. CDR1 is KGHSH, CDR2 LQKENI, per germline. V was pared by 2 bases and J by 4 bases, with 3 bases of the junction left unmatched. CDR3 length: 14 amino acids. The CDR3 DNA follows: TGTGCCAGCTCACCATCGGACAGGGTCACTGAAGCTTTCTTT. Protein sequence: CASSPSDRVTEAFF.

CDR3 nucleotides: TGCAGCGCACAGGGATTTCGGGGTGAGCAGTTCTTC. It codes for CSAQGFRGEQFF. This sequence joins TRBV29-1 and TRBJ2-1; a possible D gene is TRBD1 (6 bases). Germline V gene data show CDR1 as SQVTM and CDR2 as ANQGSEA. This CDR3 contains 12 residues. The V end was cut by 7 bases, the J end by 9 bases, with 16 bases between.

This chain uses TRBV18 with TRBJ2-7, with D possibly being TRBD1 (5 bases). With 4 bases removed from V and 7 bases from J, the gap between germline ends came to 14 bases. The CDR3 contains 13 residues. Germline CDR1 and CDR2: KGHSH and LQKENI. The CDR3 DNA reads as TGTGCCAGCTCACACGGCCGCCAGGGAGAGCAGTACGTC. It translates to CASSHGRQGEQYV.

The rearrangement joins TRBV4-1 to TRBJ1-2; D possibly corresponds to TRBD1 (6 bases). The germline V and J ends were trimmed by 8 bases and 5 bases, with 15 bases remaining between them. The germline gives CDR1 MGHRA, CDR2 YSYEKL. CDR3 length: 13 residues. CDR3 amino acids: CASSSGGGYGYTF. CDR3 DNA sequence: TGCGCCAGCTCCTCGGGGGGCGGATATGGCTACACCTTC.

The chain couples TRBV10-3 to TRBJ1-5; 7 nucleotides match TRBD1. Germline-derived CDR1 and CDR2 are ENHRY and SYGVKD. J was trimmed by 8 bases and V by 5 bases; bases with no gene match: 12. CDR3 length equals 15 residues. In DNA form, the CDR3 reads TGTGCCATCAGTCGACAGGGACGGGGAGGTGAGCCCCAGCATTTT. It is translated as CAISRQGRGGEPQHF.

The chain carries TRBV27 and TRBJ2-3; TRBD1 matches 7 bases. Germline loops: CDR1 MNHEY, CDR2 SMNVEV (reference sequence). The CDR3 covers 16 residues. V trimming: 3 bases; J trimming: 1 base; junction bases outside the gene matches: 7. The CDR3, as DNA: TGTGCCAGCAGTTTGTGGACAGGTGTCGGCACAGATACGCAGTATTTT. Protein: CASSLWTGVGTDTQYF.

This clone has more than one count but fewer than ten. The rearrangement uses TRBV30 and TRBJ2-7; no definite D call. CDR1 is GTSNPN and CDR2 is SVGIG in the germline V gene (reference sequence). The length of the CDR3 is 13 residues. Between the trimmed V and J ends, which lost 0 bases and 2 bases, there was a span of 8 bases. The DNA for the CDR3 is TGTGCCTGGAGTGTAACTACGACCTACGAGCAGTACTTC. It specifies CAWSVTTTYEQYF.

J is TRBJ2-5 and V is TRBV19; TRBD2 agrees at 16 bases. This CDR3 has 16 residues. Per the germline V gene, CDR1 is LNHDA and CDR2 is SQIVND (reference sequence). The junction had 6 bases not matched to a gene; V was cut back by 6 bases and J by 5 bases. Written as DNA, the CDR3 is TGTGCCAGTAGGGGACTAGCGGGGGGGCTAACGGAGACCCAGTACTTC. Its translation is CASRGLAGGLTETQYF.

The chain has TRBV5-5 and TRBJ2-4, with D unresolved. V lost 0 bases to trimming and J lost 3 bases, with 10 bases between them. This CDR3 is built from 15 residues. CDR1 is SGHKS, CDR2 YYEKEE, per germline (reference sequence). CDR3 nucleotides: TGTGCCAGCAGCTTGGGGCGGTTCGACAAAAACATTCAGTACTTC. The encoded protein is CASSLGRFDKNIQYF.

DNA for the CDR3: TGTGCCAGCAGTCCACGACAGGGGACTGAAGCTTTCTTT. Amino acids: CASSPRQGTEAFF. The chain employs TRBV12-3 or TRBV12-4 and TRBJ1-1; 8 positions agree with TRBD1. Trimming at V came to 5 bases and at J to 5 bases, leaving 4 bases not matched to a gene. CDR3 length: 13 amino acids.

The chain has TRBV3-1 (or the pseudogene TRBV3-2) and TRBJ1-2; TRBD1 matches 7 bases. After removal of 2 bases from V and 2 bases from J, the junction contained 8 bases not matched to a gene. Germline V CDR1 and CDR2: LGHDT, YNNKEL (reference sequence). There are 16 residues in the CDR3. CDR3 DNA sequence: TGTGCCAGCAGCCAACCTAAGACAGGGCAAAACTATGGCTACACCTTC. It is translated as CASSQPKTGQNYGYTF.

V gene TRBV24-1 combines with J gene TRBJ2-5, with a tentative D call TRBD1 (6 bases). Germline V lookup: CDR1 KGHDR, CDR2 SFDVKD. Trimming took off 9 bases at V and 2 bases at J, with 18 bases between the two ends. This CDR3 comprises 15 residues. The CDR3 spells CATAPLGAAQETQYF. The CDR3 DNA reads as TGTGCCACCGCACCCCTGGGGGCCGCGCAAGAGACCCAGTACTTC.

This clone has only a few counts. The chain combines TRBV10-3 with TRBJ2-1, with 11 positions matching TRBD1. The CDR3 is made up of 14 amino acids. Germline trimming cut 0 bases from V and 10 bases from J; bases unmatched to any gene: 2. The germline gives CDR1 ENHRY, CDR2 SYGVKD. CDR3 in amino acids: CAISESRTGGEQFF. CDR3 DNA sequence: TGTGCCATCAGTGAGTCGAGGACAGGGGGCGAGCAGTTCTTC.

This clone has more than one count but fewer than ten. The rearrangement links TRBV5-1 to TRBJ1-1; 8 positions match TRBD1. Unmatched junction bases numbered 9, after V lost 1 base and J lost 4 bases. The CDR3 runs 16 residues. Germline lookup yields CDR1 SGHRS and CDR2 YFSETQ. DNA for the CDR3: TGCGCCAGCAGCTTGAAGATACGGACAGGGAGCACTGAAGCTTTCTTT. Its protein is CASSLKIRTGSTEAFF.